This TCR beta chain was profiled in a study of cytomegalovirus exposure and HLA in healthy donors. Study-wide points: Later genetic work tied a missense DCLRE1C variant to beta-chain V and J trimming.

PCR involved 60 Vbeta and 13 Jbeta primers. The protocol was immunoSEQ multiplex PCR, while the TCRdb copy is restricted to in-frame clones and leaves out a portion. The sample carries 130,000 or so clones, 77% recorded once. Comments on this clone: Its specificity is not known.

The junction had 8 bases not matched to a gene; V was cut back by 5 bases and J by 7 bases. Germline lookup yields CDR1 SGHTA and CDR2 FQGNSA. This CDR3 spans 15 amino acids. The chain employs TRBV7-2 and TRBJ2-1, with TRBD2 matching over 10 bases. The sequenced sample was PBMCs. The TCR sequence derives from a male donor in good health and CMV-seropositive. CDR3 amino acids: CASSQSGRAANEQFF. CDR3 nucleotide sequence: TGTGCCAGCAGCCAGAGCGGGAGGGCTGCTAATGAGCAGTTCTTC.